This T cell receptor beta chain is from a study of post-analysis software for immune sequencing data. The wider study: Progressive-relapsing, secondary progressive and relapsing-remitting multiple sclerosis were among the disease courses included.

CDR3 length: 16 residues. V shed 4 bases and J 9 bases; nucleotides not matched to a gene: 15. CDR1 is SGHTA, CDR2 FQGTGA, per germline. Study outcomes and limitations: F-measure co-clustering was strong for batch-matched samples. TRBV5-6, TRBV5-1 and TRBV20-1 were among four to six TRBV segments more frequent in patients than controls. Multiple sclerosis patients showed significantly lower normalized Chao1 diversity than controls did.

This clonotype was detected ten times or more. Its antigen remains unidentified. The library was made from cDNA and included unique molecular identifiers. The source material, about 0.9 to 11 million T cells, gave rise to 500,000 or so cDNA molecules. In TCRdb, the PCR reads were re-called with MiXCR into one record per CDR3 protein. Found here are roughly 200,000 distinct CDR3 sequences, roughly 28% of them singletons; the top ten hold 3% to 3.5%. Sample: blood. This sequence was found in a girl aged 2-17 years with multiple sclerosis. The chain joins TRBV7-3 to TRBJ2-4; 7 nucleotides agree with TRBD2. The CDR3 coding sequence is TGTGCCAGCAGCTCGACCTCCGGGACTACCCGCGGCATTCAGTACTTC. Protein sequence: CASSSTSGTTRGIQYF.